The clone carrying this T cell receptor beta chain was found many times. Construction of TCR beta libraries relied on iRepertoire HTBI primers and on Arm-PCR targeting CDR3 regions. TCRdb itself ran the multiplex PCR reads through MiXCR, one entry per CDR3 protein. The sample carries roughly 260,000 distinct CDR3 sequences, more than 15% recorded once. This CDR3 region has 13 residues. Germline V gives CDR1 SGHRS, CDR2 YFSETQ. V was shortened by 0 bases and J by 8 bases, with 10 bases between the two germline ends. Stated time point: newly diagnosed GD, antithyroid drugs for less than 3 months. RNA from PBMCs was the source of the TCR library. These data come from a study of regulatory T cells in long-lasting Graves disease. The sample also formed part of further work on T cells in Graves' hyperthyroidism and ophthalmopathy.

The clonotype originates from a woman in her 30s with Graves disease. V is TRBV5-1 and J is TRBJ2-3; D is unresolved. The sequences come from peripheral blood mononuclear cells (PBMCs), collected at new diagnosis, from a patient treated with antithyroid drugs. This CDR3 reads CASSLDWSGTQYF. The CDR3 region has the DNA TGCGCCAGCAGCTTGGATTGGAGTGGTACGCAGTATTTT. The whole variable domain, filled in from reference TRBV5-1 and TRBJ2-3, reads KAGVTQTPRYLIKTRGQQVTLSCSPISGHRSVSWYQQTPGQGLQFLFEYFSETQRNKGNFPGRFSGRQFSNSRSEMNVSTLELGDSALYLCASSLDWSGTQYFGPGTRLTVL.